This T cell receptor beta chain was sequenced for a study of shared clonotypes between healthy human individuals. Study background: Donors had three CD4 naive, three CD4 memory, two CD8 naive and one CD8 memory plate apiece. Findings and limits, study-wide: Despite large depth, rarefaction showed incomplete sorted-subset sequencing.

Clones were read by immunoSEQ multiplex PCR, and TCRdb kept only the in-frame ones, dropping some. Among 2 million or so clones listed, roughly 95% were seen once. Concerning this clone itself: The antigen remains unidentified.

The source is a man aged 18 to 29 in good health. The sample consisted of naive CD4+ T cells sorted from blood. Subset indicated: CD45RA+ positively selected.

The CDR3: CASSLVSGSTGELFF. As DNA, the CDR3 is TGTGCCAGCAGCTTGGTATCAGGGTCCACCGGGGAGCTGTTTTTT. The chain employs TRBV5-4 and TRBJ2-2; the D gene is possibly TRBD1 (5 bases). The ends were cut back, 0 bases at V and 4 bases at J, with 10 bases in the middle. CDR1 and CDR2 from the germline V gene are SGHNT and YYREEE (reference sequence). There are 15 residues in the CDR3.